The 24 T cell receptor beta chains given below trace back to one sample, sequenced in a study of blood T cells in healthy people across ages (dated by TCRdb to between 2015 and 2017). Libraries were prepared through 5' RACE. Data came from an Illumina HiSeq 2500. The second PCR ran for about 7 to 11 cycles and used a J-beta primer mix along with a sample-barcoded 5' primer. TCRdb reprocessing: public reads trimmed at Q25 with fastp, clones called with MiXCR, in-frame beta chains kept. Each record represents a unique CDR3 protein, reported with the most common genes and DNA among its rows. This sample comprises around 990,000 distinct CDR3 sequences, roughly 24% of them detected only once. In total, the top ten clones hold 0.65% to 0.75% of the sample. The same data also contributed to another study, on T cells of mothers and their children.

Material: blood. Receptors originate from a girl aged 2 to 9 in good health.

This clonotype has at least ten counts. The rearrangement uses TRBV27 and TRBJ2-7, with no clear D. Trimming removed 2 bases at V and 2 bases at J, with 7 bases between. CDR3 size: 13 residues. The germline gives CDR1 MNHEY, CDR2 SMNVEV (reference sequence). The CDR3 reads CASSLGVPYEQYF. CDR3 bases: TGTGCCAGCAGTTTAGGGGTACCCTACGAGCAGTACTTC.

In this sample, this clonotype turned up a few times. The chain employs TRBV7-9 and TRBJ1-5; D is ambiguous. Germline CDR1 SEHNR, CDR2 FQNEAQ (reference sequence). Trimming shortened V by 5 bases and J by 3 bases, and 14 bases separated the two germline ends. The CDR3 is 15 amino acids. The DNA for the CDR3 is TGTGCCAGCAGCCCGACGGGCGTTCCCAATCAGCCCCAGCATTTT. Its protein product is CASSPTGVPNQPQHF. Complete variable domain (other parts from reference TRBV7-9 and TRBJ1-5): DTGVSQNPRHKITKRGQNVTFRCDPISEHNRLYWYRQTLGQGPEFLTYFQNEAQLEKSRLLSDRFSAERPKGSFSTLEIQRTEQGDSAMYLCASSPTGVPNQPQHFGDGTRLSIL.

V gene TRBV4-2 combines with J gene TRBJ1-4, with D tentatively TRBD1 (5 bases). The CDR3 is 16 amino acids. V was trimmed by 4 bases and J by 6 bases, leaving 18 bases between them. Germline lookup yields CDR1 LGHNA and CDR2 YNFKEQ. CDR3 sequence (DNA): TGTGCCAGCAGCCGAACGCGGGGACCGCGGGATGAAAAACTGTTTTTT. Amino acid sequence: CASSRTRGPRDEKLFF.

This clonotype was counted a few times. For the CDR3, the DNA is TGTGCCAGCAGTTACTTCGGGGGAATTGAGACCCAGTACTTC. It yields the protein CASSYFGGIETQYF. The rearrangement links TRBV6-5 to TRBJ2-5; perhaps TRBD2 as D (6 bases). Trimming removed 1 base at V and 5 bases at J, with 11 bases between. The CDR3 extends over 14 amino acids. Germline V gene data show CDR1 as MNHEY and CDR2 as SVGAGI.

CDR3: CSSLAGVRSNEQFF. The CDR3 DNA follows: TGCAGCTCCCTAGCGGGAGTAAGGTCGAATGAGCAGTTCTTC. This chain uses TRBV29-1 with TRBJ2-1; 10 bases map to TRBD2. V shed 8 bases, J shed 7 bases, and the junction held 11 bases outside the gene matches. Germline CDR1 is SQVTM and CDR2 is ANQGSEA. This CDR3 has 14 residues.

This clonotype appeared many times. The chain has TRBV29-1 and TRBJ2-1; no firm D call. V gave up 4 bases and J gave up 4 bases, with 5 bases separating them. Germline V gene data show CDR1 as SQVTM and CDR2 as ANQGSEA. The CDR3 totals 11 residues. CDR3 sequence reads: CSVVGYNEQFF. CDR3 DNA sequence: TGCAGCGTTGTGGGGTACAATGAGCAGTTCTTC.

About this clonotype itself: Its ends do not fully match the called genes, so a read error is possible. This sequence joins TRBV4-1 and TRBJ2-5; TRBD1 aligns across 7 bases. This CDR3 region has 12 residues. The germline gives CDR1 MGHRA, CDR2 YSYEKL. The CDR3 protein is CASSQDLGTVEF. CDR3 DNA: TGCGCCAGCAGCCAAGATCTCGGGACAGTAGAATTC.

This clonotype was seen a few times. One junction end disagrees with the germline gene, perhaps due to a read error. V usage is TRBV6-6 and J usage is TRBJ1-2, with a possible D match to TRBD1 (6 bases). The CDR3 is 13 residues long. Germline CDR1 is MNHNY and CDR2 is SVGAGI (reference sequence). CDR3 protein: CAGSGRGRDGYTF. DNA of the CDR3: TGTGCCGGCAGTGGCAGGGGTCGTGATGGCTACACCTTC.

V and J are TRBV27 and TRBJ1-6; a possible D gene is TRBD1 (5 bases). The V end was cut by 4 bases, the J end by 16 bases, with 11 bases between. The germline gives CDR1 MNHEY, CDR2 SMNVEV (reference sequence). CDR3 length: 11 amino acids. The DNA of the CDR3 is TGTGCCAGCAGTTCCGGACACGTACTCCACTTT. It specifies CASSSGHVLHF.

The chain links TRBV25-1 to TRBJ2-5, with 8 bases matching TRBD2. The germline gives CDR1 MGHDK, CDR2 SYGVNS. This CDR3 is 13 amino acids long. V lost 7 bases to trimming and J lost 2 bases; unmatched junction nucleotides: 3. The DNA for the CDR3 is TGTGCCAGCAAAGCGGGAGTGCAAGAGACCCAGTACTTC. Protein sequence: CASKAGVQETQYF.

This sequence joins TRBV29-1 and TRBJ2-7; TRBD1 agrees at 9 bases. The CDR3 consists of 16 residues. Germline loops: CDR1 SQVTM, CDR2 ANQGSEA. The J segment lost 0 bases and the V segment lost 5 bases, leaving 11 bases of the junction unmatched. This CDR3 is CSVTSHGTGSSYEQYF. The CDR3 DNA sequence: TGCAGCGTTACCAGCCACGGGACAGGGAGCTCCTACGAGCAGTACTTC.

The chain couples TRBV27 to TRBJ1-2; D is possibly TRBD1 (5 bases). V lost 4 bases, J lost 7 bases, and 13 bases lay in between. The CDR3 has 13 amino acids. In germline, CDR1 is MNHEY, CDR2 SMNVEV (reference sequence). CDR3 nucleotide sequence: TGTGCCAGCAGTTGGGGGAAAGTGGGTGGCTACACCTTC. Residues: CASSWGKVGGYTF.

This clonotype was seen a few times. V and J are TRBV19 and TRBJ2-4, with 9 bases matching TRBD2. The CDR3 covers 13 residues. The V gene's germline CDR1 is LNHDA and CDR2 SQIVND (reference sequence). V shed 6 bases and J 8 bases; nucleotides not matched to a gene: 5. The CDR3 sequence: CASRNSGRDIQYF. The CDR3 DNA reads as TGTGCCAGTAGGAATAGCGGGAGAGACATTCAGTACTTC.

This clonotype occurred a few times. The CDR3 DNA sequence: TGTGCCAGCAGCCAAGACGGACCGAGCTCCTACGAGCAGTACTTC. Protein: CASSQDGPSSYEQYF. V gene TRBV14 combines with J gene TRBJ2-5; no reliable D call. The J call may be mistaken, given a closer DNA end match to TRBJ2-7. From germline, CDR1 is SGHDN and CDR2 FVKESK. This CDR3 spans 15 amino acids.

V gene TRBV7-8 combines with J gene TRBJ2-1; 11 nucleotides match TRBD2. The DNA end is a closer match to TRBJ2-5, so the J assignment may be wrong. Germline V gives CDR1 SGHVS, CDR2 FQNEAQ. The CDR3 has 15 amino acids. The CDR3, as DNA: TGTGCCAGCACCTCGGATAGCGGGAGGGCGGAGACCCAGTACTTC. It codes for CASTSDSGRAETQYF.

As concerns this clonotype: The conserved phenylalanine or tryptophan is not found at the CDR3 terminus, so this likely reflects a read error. In DNA form, the CDR3 reads TGTGCCAGCAGCGCCCCGTTAGCGGGAGGGAGGAATGAGCAGTTCCTC. Protein sequence: CASSAPLAGGRNEQFL. V gene TRBV9 combines with J gene TRBJ2-1; 11 nucleotides line up with TRBD2. J lost 7 bases, V lost 3 bases, and 9 bases had no gene match. CDR1 and CDR2 (germline): SGDLS, YYNGEE. The CDR3 contains 16 residues.

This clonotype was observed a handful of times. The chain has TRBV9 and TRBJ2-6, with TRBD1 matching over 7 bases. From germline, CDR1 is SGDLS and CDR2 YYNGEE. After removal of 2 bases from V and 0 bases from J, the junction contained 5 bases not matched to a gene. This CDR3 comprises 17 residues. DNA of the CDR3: TGTGCCAGCAGCGTCTGGGACAGTAGCTCTGGGGCCAACGTCCTGACTTTC. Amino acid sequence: CASSVWDSSSGANVLTF.

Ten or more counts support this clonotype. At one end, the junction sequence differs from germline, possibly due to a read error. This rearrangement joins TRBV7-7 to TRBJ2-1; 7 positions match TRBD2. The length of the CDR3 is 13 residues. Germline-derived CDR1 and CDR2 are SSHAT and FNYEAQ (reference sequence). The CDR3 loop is CASSRGAYNEQFF. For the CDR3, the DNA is TGTGCTAGCAGCCGGGGGGCCTACAATGAGCAGTTCTTC.

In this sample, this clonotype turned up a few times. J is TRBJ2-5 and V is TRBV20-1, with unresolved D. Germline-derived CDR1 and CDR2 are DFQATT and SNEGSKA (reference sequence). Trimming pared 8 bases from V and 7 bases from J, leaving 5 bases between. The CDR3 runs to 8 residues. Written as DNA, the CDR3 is TGCAGTTCTGGGACCCAGTACTTC. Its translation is CSSGTQYF.

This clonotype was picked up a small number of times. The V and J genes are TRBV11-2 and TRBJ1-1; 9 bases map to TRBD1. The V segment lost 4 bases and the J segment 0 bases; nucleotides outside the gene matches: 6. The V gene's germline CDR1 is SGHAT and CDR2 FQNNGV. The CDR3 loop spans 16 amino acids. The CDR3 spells CASSSNRGRMNTEAFF. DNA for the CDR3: TGTGCCAGCAGCTCAAACAGGGGGCGCATGAACACTGAAGCTTTCTTT. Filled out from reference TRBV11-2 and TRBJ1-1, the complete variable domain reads EAGVAQSPRYKIIEKRQSVAFWCNPISGHATLYWYQQILGQGPKLLIQFQNNGVVDDSQLPKDRFSAERLKGVDSTLKIQPAKLEDSAVYLCASSSNRGRMNTEAFFGQGTRLTVV.

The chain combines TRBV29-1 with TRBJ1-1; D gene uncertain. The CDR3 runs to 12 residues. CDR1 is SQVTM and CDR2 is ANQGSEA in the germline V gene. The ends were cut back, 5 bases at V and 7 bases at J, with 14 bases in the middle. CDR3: CSVSPSDGEAFF. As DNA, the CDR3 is TGCAGCGTTTCCCCCTCGGATGGTGAAGCTTTCTTT.

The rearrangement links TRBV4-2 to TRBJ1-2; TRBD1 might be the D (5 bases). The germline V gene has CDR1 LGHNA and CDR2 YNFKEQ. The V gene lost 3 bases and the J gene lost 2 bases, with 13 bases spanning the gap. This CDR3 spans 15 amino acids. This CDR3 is CASSHLTDLNYGYTF. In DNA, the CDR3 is TGTGCCAGCAGCCACTTGACAGACCTCAACTATGGCTACACCTTC.

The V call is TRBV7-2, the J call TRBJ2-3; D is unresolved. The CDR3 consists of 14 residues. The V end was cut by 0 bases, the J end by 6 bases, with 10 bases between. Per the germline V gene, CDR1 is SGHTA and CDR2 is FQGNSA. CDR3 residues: CASSLAQSRDTQYF. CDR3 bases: TGTGCCAGCAGCTTAGCCCAAAGCAGGGATACGCAGTATTTT.

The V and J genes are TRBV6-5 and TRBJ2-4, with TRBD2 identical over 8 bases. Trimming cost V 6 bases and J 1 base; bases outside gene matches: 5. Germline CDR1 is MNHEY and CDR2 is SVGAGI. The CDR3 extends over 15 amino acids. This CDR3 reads CASSAAGEAKNIQYF. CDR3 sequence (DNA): TGTGCCAGCAGCGCAGCGGGAGAGGCCAAAAACATTCAGTACTTC.